Following are 28 T cell receptor beta chains from one sample sequenced in a study of siplizumab effects on memory and regulatory T cells. Some clones are missing from TCRdb's copy, which holds only in-frame ones; the method was immunoSEQ multiplex PCR. Among 50,000 to 75,000 clones, around 96% were seen once, and the ten largest hold approximately 0.1%. The sample was naive CD8+ T cells sorted from blood. Receptors originate from a human donor in good health.

The V gene is TRBV9, the J gene TRBJ1-1; maybe TRBD1 (5 bases). Germline-derived CDR1 and CDR2 are SGDLS and YYNGEE. This CDR3 is built from 17 residues. Trimming left V 3 bases short and J 3 bases short, with 21 bases between. The CDR3 nucleotides are TGTGCCAGCAGCGGAGGGGCGAGGGGCAGGTTCGACACTGAAGCTTTCTTT. Its translation is CASSGGARGRFDTEAFF.

This chain connects TRBV28 to TRBJ2-5; possibly TRBD1 for D (5 bases). V lost 2 bases and J 5 bases, leaving 12 bases between the germline ends. Germline V gives CDR1 MDHEN, CDR2 SYDVKM. The CDR3 is made up of 14 amino acids. The CDR3 bases are TGTGCCAGCAGTTTAGCTCAGGGATGGGAGACCCAGTACTTC. It specifies CASSLAQGWETQYF.

The chain has TRBV7-6 and TRBJ2-2; D call uncertain. This CDR3 contains 12 residues. The germline gives CDR1 SGHVS, CDR2 FNYEAQ. The germline V and J ends were trimmed by 6 bases and 3 bases, with 5 bases remaining between them. CDR3 in amino acids: CASSDYTGELFF. In nucleotides, the CDR3 is TGTGCCAGCAGTGATTACACCGGGGAGCTGTTTTTT.

This rearrangement joins TRBV11-2 to TRBJ1-1, with D maybe TRBD1 (6 bases). Deletions cut 5 bases from V and 5 bases from J, with 12 bases between. The length of the CDR3 is 13 residues. Per germline, CDR1 SGHAT and CDR2 FQNNGV. The CDR3 nucleotides read TGTGCCAGCAGCCTACCAACAGGGACTGAAGCTTTCTTT. Translated, it gives CASSLPTGTEAFF.

The chain links TRBV29-1 to TRBJ2-2; maybe TRBD2 (5 bases). The CDR3 runs 12 residues. V was shortened by 7 bases and J by 7 bases, with 13 bases between the two germline ends. The germline gives CDR1 SQVTM, CDR2 ANQGSEA. The CDR3 DNA follows: TGCAGCGGTGCCGGGGAGCGCGGGGAGCTGTTTTTT. Amino acid sequence: CSGAGERGELFF.

The V call is TRBV5-1, the J call TRBJ2-1; 7 bases fit TRBD2. The V segment lost 4 bases and the J segment 8 bases; nucleotides outside the gene matches: 15. The CDR3 totals 16 residues. Germline CDR1 reads SGHRS; CDR2 reads YFSETQ. The CDR3 region has the DNA TGCGCCAGCAGCCCAAAACTAGCGTCCCTCCCGGATGAGCAGTTCTTC. Translated: CASSPKLASLPDEQFF. The full variable domain, in which reference TRBV5-1 and TRBJ2-1 provide the parts outside the CDR3, is KAGVTQTPRYLIKTRGQQVTLSCSPISGHRSVSWYQQTPGQGLQFLFEYFSETQRNKGNFPGRFSGRQFSNSRSEMNVSTLELGDSALYLCASSPKLASLPDEQFFGPGTRLTVL.

For the CDR3, the DNA is TGTGCCAGCAGCTTAGATCCCAGGCAGGGGACGAGATACACTGAAGCTTTCTTT. It encodes CASSLDPRQGTRYTEAFF. The chain joins TRBV11-3 to TRBJ1-1; a weak D match, TRBD1 (6 bases). There are 18 residues in the CDR3. V was trimmed by 0 bases and J by 3 bases, leaving 20 bases between them. The germline gives CDR1 SGHNT, CDR2 YENEEA.

The chain joins TRBV25-1 to TRBJ1-2; 7 nucleotides agree with TRBD1. Per germline, CDR1 MGHDK and CDR2 SYGVNS. The CDR3 covers 13 residues. V lost 3 bases and J lost 2; bases outside the gene matches: 0. CDR3 nucleotide sequence: TGTGCCAGCAGTGAGACAGGGAACTATGGCTACACCTTC. This gives the protein CASSETGNYGYTF.

The rearrangement uses TRBV7-9 and TRBJ2-1; 8 bases are shared with TRBD2. With V trimmed by 1 base and J by 3 bases, 5 bases remained unmatched. The CDR3 spans 16 residues. The germline V gene has CDR1 SEHNR and CDR2 FQNEAQ (reference sequence). The CDR3 reads CASSLVLAGHYNEQFF. The CDR3 DNA reads TGTGCCAGCAGCTTAGTTCTAGCGGGCCACTACAATGAGCAGTTCTTC.

The chain links TRBV6-5 to TRBJ1-5, with TRBD1 identical over 7 bases. The germline gives CDR1 MNHEY, CDR2 SVGAGI. This CDR3 spans 14 amino acids. The junction had 2 bases not matched to a gene; V was cut back by 2 bases and J by 4 bases. The CDR3 DNA sequence: TGTGCCAGCAGTTACGGGACAGTTAATCAGCCCCAGCATTTT. This encodes CASSYGTVNQPQHF.

The chain has TRBV2 and TRBJ1-1; D unresolved. This CDR3 spans 13 amino acids. Per the germline V gene, CDR1 is SNHLY and CDR2 is FYNNEI. Trimming removed 2 bases at V and 0 bases at J, with 4 bases between. The CDR3 sequence: CASSEMVNTEAFF. CDR3 DNA sequence: TGTGCCAGCAGTGAAATGGTGAACACTGAAGCTTTCTTT.

This chain links TRBV9 with TRBJ2-7, with 7 positions matching TRBD1. CDR1 is SGDLS and CDR2 is YYNGEE in the germline V gene. J was trimmed by 3 bases and V by 3 bases; bases with no gene match: 6. The CDR3 totals 14 residues. Written as DNA, the CDR3 is TGTGCCAGCAGCGAAACAGGGGTGGGCTACGAGCAGTACTTC. It is translated as CASSETGVGYEQYF.

The chain has TRBV28 and TRBJ1-2; D is unclear. V lost 6 bases to trimming and J lost 8 bases, with 10 bases between them. This CDR3 comprises 11 residues. CDR1 and CDR2 (germline): MDHEN, SYDVKM. The CDR3: CASRSGGGYTF. The CDR3 DNA reads TGTGCCAGCAGGTCCGGCGGGGGCTACACCTTC.

The rearrangement uses TRBV4-1 and TRBJ2-7, with 9 positions matching TRBD1. The CDR3 runs to 13 residues. V was clipped by 5 bases and J by 3 bases; unmatched bases: 2. Germline CDR1 reads MGHRA; CDR2 reads YSYEKL. The chain's CDR3 is CASSSGQGYEQYF. DNA for the CDR3: TGCGCCAGCAGCTCGGGACAGGGCTACGAGCAGTACTTC.

V usage is TRBV2 and J usage is TRBJ1-2; TRBD1 aligns across 9 bases. The V gene's germline CDR1 is SNHLY and CDR2 FYNNEI. The V segment lost 6 bases and the J segment 3 bases; nucleotides outside the gene matches: 5. The CDR3 runs to 14 residues. CDR3 residues: CASSPDRGDYGYTF. For the CDR3, the DNA is TGTGCCAGCAGCCCCGACAGGGGGGACTATGGCTACACCTTC. Complete variable domain (other parts from reference TRBV2 and TRBJ1-2): EPEVTQTPSHQVTQMGQEVILRCVPISNHLYFYWYRQILGQKVEFLVSFYNNEISEKSEIFDDQFSVERPDGSNFTLKIRSTKLEDSAMYFCASSPDRGDYGYTFGSGTRLTVV.

This rearrangement joins TRBV5-1 to TRBJ2-3; 13 nucleotides agree with TRBD2. V trimming: 3 bases; J trimming: 4 bases; junction bases outside the gene matches: 2. Germline V CDR1 and CDR2: SGHRS, YFSETQ. CDR3 size: 15 residues. CDR3 sequence reads: CASSSGLAGPDTQYF. CDR3 nucleotides: TGCGCCAGCAGCTCGGGACTAGCGGGGCCAGATACGCAGTATTTT.

The gene calls are TRBV18 and TRBJ2-3; D is undetermined. V lost 0 bases and J 0 bases, leaving 16 bases between the germline ends. CDR1 is KGHSH and CDR2 is LQKENI in the germline V gene. This CDR3 is built from 18 residues. Here the CDR3 reads CASSPPYAEGPSTDTQYF. CDR3 bases: TGTGCCAGCTCACCACCATATGCCGAAGGGCCCAGCACAGATACGCAGTATTTT. Looking up the rest from reference TRBV18 and TRBJ2-3 gives the full variable domain: NAGVMQNPRHLVRRRGQEARLRCSPMKGHSHVYWYRQLPEEGLKFMVYLQKENIIDESGMPKERFSAEFPKEGPSILRIQQVVRGDSAAYFCASSPPYAEGPSTDTQYFGPGTRLTVL.

This chain connects TRBV5-4 to TRBJ2-5; maybe TRBD1 (6 bases). The CDR3 consists of 14 residues. Trimming pared 4 bases from V and 1 base from J, leaving 11 bases between. Germline-derived CDR1 and CDR2 are SGHNT and YYREEE (reference sequence). CDR3 amino acids: CASSPGQSQETQYF. In nucleotides, the CDR3 is TGTGCCAGCAGCCCTGGACAGAGCCAAGAGACCCAGTACTTC. The full variable domain, completed using reference TRBV5-4 and TRBJ2-5, is ETGVTQSPTHLIKTRGQQVTLRCSSQSGHNTVSWYQQALGQGPQFIFQYYREEENGRGNFPPRFSGLQFPNYSSELNVNALELDDSALYLCASSPGQSQETQYFGPGTRLLVL.

This chain uses TRBV7-9 with TRBJ2-1, with 7 bases aligning to TRBD1. The CDR3 consists of 15 residues. CDR1 and CDR2 (germline): SEHNR, FQNEAQ (reference sequence). V was pared by 4 bases and J by 4 bases, with 7 bases of the junction left unmatched. The CDR3 protein is CASSSSGQPYNEQFF. The CDR3 DNA follows: TGTGCCAGCAGCTCCTCGGGACAGCCGTACAATGAGCAGTTCTTC.

The chain links TRBV11-3 to TRBJ2-2; possible D gene TRBD2, 5 bases. V was shortened by 6 bases and J by 0 bases, with 5 bases between the two germline ends. There are 13 residues in the CDR3. The V gene's germline CDR1 is SGHNT and CDR2 YENEEA. The DNA for the CDR3 is TGTGCCAGCAGGGACTCGAACACCGGGGAGCTGTTTTTT. Translating it yields CASRDSNTGELFF.

The chain employs TRBV7-8 and TRBJ2-3; a weak D match, TRBD2 (5 bases). Trimming cost V 0 bases and J 4 bases, with 11 bases left between them. This CDR3 is built from 15 residues. Germline V gene sequence: CDR1 SGHVS, CDR2 FQNEAQ. CDR3 coding DNA: TGTGCCAGCAGCTTAGCGGGGAGAGCTGCAGATACGCAGTATTTT. Its protein product is CASSLAGRAADTQYF.

The chain recombines TRBV27 with TRBJ2-3; D might be TRBD2 (6 bases). The CDR3 length is 15 residues. CDR1 and CDR2 (germline): MNHEY, SMNVEV (reference sequence). V was trimmed by 5 bases and J by 4 bases, leaving 16 bases between them. The CDR3 DNA sequence: TGTGCCAGCAGTCCCTATCACGGGAGCGCAGATACGCAGTATTTT. Translation: CASSPYHGSADTQYF.

The gene calls are TRBV11-2 and TRBJ1-2; D ambiguous. The CDR3 is 14 residues long. Trimming removed 1 base from V and 7 bases from J, with 13 bases in between. CDR1 is SGHAT and CDR2 is FQNNGV in the germline V gene. The CDR3 DNA follows: TGTGCCAGCAGCTTAGTGGGAAGCGGCAGTGGCTACACCTTC. As protein: CASSLVGSGSGYTF.

V usage is TRBV6-6 and J usage is TRBJ2-1, with D unclear. In germline, CDR1 is MNHNY, CDR2 SVGAGI (reference sequence). The V end was cut by 5 bases, the J end by 7 bases, with 12 bases between. The CDR3 is made up of 13 amino acids. CDR3 sequence (DNA): TGTGCCAGCAGTCTAGACATCTATAATGAGCAGTTCTTC. It is translated as CASSLDIYNEQFF.

As DNA, the CDR3 is TGTGCCAGCAGCGTAGGGCCCTCAGATACGCAGTATTTT. It encodes CASSVGPSDTQYF. The chain combines TRBV9 with TRBJ2-3; D ambiguous. The V gene's germline CDR1 is SGDLS and CDR2 YYNGEE. The CDR3 loop spans 13 amino acids. V was cut by 0 bases and J by 4 bases, with 6 bases left in between.

The V call is TRBV7-2, the J call TRBJ2-7, with a possible D match to TRBD2 (5 bases). The germline CDR1 and CDR2 sequences are SGHTA and FQGNSA. The CDR3 spans 14 residues. Trimming pared 3 bases from V and 4 bases from J, leaving 13 bases between. The CDR3 reads CASSFGDVVYEQYF. CDR3 nucleotide sequence: TGTGCCAGCAGCTTCGGGGATGTAGTATACGAGCAGTACTTC.

The chain uses TRBV9 and TRBJ2-2, with 9 bases aligning to TRBD2. Germline assignment: CDR1 SGDLS and CDR2 YYNGEE. The CDR3 has 13 residues. Trimming took 0 bases from V and 13 from J; bases not matched to a gene: 4. The CDR3 DNA reads TGTGCCAGCAGCGTAGGCGGGGGGGCCCTGCTGTTTTTT. Translating it yields CASSVGGGALLFF.

The rearrangement links TRBV6-4 to TRBJ2-7; D ambiguous. Per germline, CDR1 MRHNA and CDR2 SNTAGT. Trimming removed 9 bases at V and 1 base at J, with 7 bases between. The CDR3 sequence is 11 residues long. CDR3 residues: CASPGSYEQYF. In DNA form, the CDR3 reads TGTGCCAGTCCCGGGTCCTACGAGCAGTACTTC.